The next 3 T cell receptor beta chains were all read from a single sample in a study of T cell repertoires in cytomegalovirus infection. TCRdb reanalysed the reads using MiXCR and keeps one entry per CDR3 protein. The top ten hold about 13% of the sample, which has about 440,000 distinct CDR3 sequences, approximately 31% seen once. Sequences were obtained from PBMCs. Source of these receptors: a human donor in good health (CMV status not recorded). Some clones in this sample may be carry-over from other donors' samples.

In its sample, this clonotype was seen many times. The chain joins TRBV27 to TRBJ1-6; no firm D call. The CDR3 loop spans 13 amino acids. Germline V CDR1 and CDR2: MNHEY, SMNVEV (reference sequence). The ends were cut back, 2 bases at V and 10 bases at J, with 9 bases in the middle. DNA of the CDR3: TGTGCCAGCAGTTTACGAGAGACCTCACCCCTCCACTTT. Amino acid sequence: CASSLRETSPLHF.

The J gene is TRBJ1-6, the V gene TRBV7-2; D gene uncertain. The germline V gene has CDR1 SGHTA and CDR2 FQGNSA. V lost 6 bases, J lost 11 bases, and 14 bases lay in between. This CDR3 has 13 amino acids. The CDR3 sequence: CASRLSTPAPLHF. As DNA, the CDR3 is TGTGCCAGCAGATTATCCACGCCTGCACCCCTCCACTTT.

This chain uses TRBV7-6 with TRBJ1-5; maybe TRBD1 (6 bases). The V gene lost 2 bases and the J gene lost 2 bases, with 16 bases spanning the gap. Germline-derived CDR1 and CDR2 are SGHVS and FNYEAQ. The CDR3 length is 17 residues. The CDR3 loop is CASSLSMGGTGNQPQHF. CDR3 bases: TGTGCCAGCAGCTTAAGTATGGGGGGCACGGGCAATCAGCCCCAGCATTTT.